Below are 12 T cell receptor beta chains sequenced from a single sample in a study of shared clonotypes between healthy human individuals. Method: immunoSEQ multiplex PCR; TCRdb's copy keeps in-frame clones and lacks some. Among about 680,000 clones listed, 92% were seen once. Naive CD8 cells lacked CD45RO, underwent positive selection for CCR7 and left out terminally differentiated effector memory CD45RA+ cells. Material for sequencing was naive CD8+ T cells sorted from blood. Receptors originate from a man aged 25-45 years in good health.

V usage is TRBV7-7 and J usage is TRBJ2-2; 9 nucleotides match TRBD2. Trimming took 2 bases from V and 5 from J; bases not matched to a gene: 6. Germline V gene data show CDR1 as SSHAT and CDR2 as FNYEAQ (reference sequence). There are 16 residues in the CDR3. As DNA, the CDR3 is TGTGCCAGCAGCTTACGGGCGGGAGGGCCTACCGGGGAGCTGTTTTTT. Its translation: CASSLRAGGPTGELFF. The variable domain in full, completed from reference TRBV7-7 and TRBJ2-2, reads GAGVSQSPRYKVTKRGQDVTLRCDPISSHATLYWYQQALGQGPEFLTYFNYEAQPDKSGLPSDRFSAERPEGSISTLTIQRTEQRDSAMYRCASSLRAGGPTGELFFGEGSRLTVL.

This clone showed up just a few times. The V and J genes are TRBV5-6 and TRBJ2-7; the D is unclear. Germline-derived CDR1 and CDR2 are SGHDT and YYEEEE. Trimming took off 1 base at V and 6 bases at J, with 5 bases between the two ends. The CDR3 totals 11 residues. The CDR3 region has the DNA TGTGCCAGCAGCTTGATGGCCGAGCAGTACTTC. Protein product: CASSLMAEQYF.

The rearrangement links TRBV15 to TRBJ1-4, with D perhaps TRBD1 (5 bases). Germline V CDR1 and CDR2: LNHNV, YYDKDF (reference sequence). This CDR3 is 16 amino acids long. V was clipped by 0 bases and J by 3 bases, with 11 bases between them. CDR3 coding DNA: TGTGCCACCAGCAGAGACGGGACTCGAGCTAATGAAAAACTGTTTTTT. Translation: CATSRDGTRANEKLFF.

The J gene is TRBJ2-7, the V gene TRBV28; the D is unclear. CDR1 MDHEN and CDR2 SYDVKM come from the germline V gene. The V end was cut by 4 bases, the J end by 3 bases, with 16 bases between. This CDR3 spans 15 amino acids. The CDR3 nucleotides read TGTGCCAGCAGTTCCCAGGACCGAGGCGGCTACGAGCAGTACTTC. This translates into CASSSQDRGGYEQYF.

This chain links TRBV21-1 with TRBJ2-3; no check of the table's D call, TRBD1, against the DNA was made. TRBV21-1 is an annotated pseudogene. The CDR3 runs 11 residues. The CDR3 reads CASSNQNTQYF. CDR3 DNA: TGTGCCAGCAGCAATCAGAATACGCAGTATTTT.

This chain connects TRBV5-4 to TRBJ1-2; TRBD1 matches 9 bases. The trim removed 2 bases at V and 10 bases at J, leaving 9 bases unmatched. The CDR3 has 14 residues. Germline V CDR1 and CDR2: SGHNT, YYREEE (reference sequence). The CDR3 DNA sequence: TGTGCCAGCAGCTTAAGCGGACAGGGGCCAAACTACACCTTC. This sequence encodes CASSLSGQGPNYTF.

This chain connects TRBV30 to TRBJ2-7; 7 bases are shared with TRBD1. The junction had 3 bases not matched to a gene; V was cut back by 5 bases and J by 2 bases. In germline, CDR1 is GTSNPN, CDR2 SVGIG (reference sequence). There are 12 residues in the CDR3. CDR3 residues: CAWGQVTYEQYF. Written as DNA, the CDR3 is TGTGCCTGGGGACAGGTGACCTACGAGCAGTACTTC.

The V and J genes are TRBV19 and TRBJ1-3, with D unresolved. V was clipped by 5 bases and J by 0 bases, with 14 bases between them. CDR3 length: 16 amino acids. In germline, CDR1 is LNHDA, CDR2 SQIVND (reference sequence). The CDR3 nucleotides are TGTGCCAGTAGTTACCAACCCCCGAGCTCTGGAAACACCATATATTTT. Encoded protein: CASSYQPPSSGNTIYF. Full variable domain (rest looked up from reference TRBV19 and TRBJ1-3): DGGITQSPKYLFRKEGQNVTLSCEQNLNHDAMYWYRQDPGQGLRLIYYSQIVNDFQKGDIAEGYSVSREKKESFPLTVTSAQKNPTAFYLCASSYQPPSSGNTIYFGEGSWLTVV.

The V and J genes are TRBV19 and TRBJ2-7, with 10 bases aligning to TRBD2. J was trimmed by 2 bases and V by 3 bases; bases with no gene match: 1. Per the germline V gene, CDR1 is LNHDA and CDR2 is SQIVND (reference sequence). The length of the CDR3 is 14 residues. The CDR3 protein is CASSMSGRAYEQYF. In DNA form, the CDR3 reads TGTGCCAGTAGTATGAGCGGGAGGGCCTACGAGCAGTACTTC. Full variable domain (rest looked up from reference TRBV19 and TRBJ2-7): DGGITQSPKYLFRKEGQNVTLSCEQNLNHDAMYWYRQDPGQGLRLIYYSQIVNDFQKGDIAEGYSVSREKKESFPLTVTSAQKNPTAFYLCASSMSGRAYEQYFGPGTRLTVT.

The rearrangement uses TRBV2 and TRBJ2-3; weak D call: TRBD2 (7 bases). V gave up 0 bases and J gave up 1 base, with 14 bases separating them. The CDR3 runs to 17 residues. CDR1 and CDR2 from the germline V gene are SNHLY and FYNNEI. The CDR3 DNA sequence: TGTGCCAGCAGTGAAGCTGGACTAGGGGGGGGCACAGATACGCAGTATTTT. Translation gives CASSEAGLGGGTDTQYF.

The V gene is TRBV7-9, the J gene TRBJ2-7; the match to TRBD1 covers 7 bases. The junction had 18 bases not matched to a gene; V was cut back by 6 bases and J by 4 bases. The germline CDR1 and CDR2 sequences are SEHNR and FQNEAQ (reference sequence). This CDR3 is 17 amino acids long. In DNA, the CDR3 is TGTGCCAGCAGTCATTGGGGAACCGGGACAGAATCGTACGAGCAGTACTTC. Amino acid sequence: CASSHWGTGTESYEQYF. Full variable domain (missing parts from reference TRBV7-9 and TRBJ2-7): DTGVSQNPRHKITKRGQNVTFRCDPISEHNRLYWYRQTLGQGPEFLTYFQNEAQLEKSRLLSDRFSAERPKGSFSTLEIQRTEQGDSAMYLCASSHWGTGTESYEQYFGPGTRLTVT.

The chain combines TRBV14 with TRBJ2-2; 11 bases agree with TRBD2. After removal of 7 bases from V and 5 bases from J, the junction contained 12 bases not matched to a gene. The CDR3 contains 17 residues. Germline V gene data show CDR1 as SGHDN and CDR2 as FVKESK. The CDR3 bases are TGTGCCAGCATCGGCCCTACTAGCGGGAGATTAACCGGGGAGCTGTTTTTT. It is translated as CASIGPTSGRLTGELFF.